The rows below give T cell receptor beta chains drawn from one sample of a study of cytomegalovirus exposure and HLA in healthy donors. Clones were sequenced by immunoSEQ multiplex PCR, and TCRdb holds only the in-frame ones, with some missing. The table shows 150,000 to 200,000 clones, with about two thirds occurring only once. The specimen was PBMCs. The receptors derive from a human donor in good health. CDR3s include the opening cysteine and the closing phenylalanine or tryptophan. The D gene is left open where the match is weak. The size field is filled for only some rows; it gives once, few, many or a size class.

d_gene	j_gene	v_gene	abundance	CDR3nt	CDR3aa
-	TRBJ1-4	TRBV5-6	-	TGTGCCAGCAGCTGGAATACAGGGTCTGGAGAAAAACTGTTTTTT	CASSWNTGSGEKLFF
-	TRBJ1-1	TRBV4-1	few	TGCGCCAGCAGCCAAGATATAGGGCAGGGTATGCCCACTGAAGCTTTCTTT	CASSQDIGQGMPTEAFF
-	TRBJ2-1	TRBV2	once	TGTGCCAGCAGTGATGCCCCCACAAACAATGAGCAGTTCTTC	CASSDAPTNNEQFF
TRBD1	TRBJ1-2	TRBV29-1	few	TGCAGCGTTGGGGCAGGGGGCTGGGACTATGGCTACACCTTC	CSVGAGGWDYGYTF
-	TRBJ1-2	TRBV5-8	-	TGTGCCAGCATCCCCGGGGGGAGCACCGGGGACAACTATGGCTACACCTTC	CASIPGGSTGDNYGYTF
TRBD2	TRBJ2-1	TRBV5-6	few	TGTGCCAGCAGACGCCCTTTAGCGGGGGGGCACAATGAGCAGTTCTTC	CASRRPLAGGHNEQFF
TRBD1	TRBJ1-2	TRBV7-9	once	TGTGCCAGCAGCCCCGAGGGCCCAGGGGGCAGCCTGGGCTATGGCTACACCTTC	CASSPEGPGGSLGYGYTF
-	TRBJ1-2	TRBV6-5	-	TGTGCCAGCAGTACAGGGTTCGAGTATGGCTACACCTTC	CASSTGFEYGYTF
TRBD1	TRBJ1-4	TRBV9	-	TGTGCCAGCAGCGCGACAAACAGGGGGGAGAATGAAAAACTGTTTTTT	CASSATNRGENEKLFF
-	TRBJ2-3	TRBV5-6	-	TGTGCCAGCAGCTCCGGAGATACGCAGTATTTT	CASSSGDTQYF
-	TRBJ2-7	TRBV30	-	TGTGCCTGGAACCGTCGGGGATTGGGGGAGCAGTACTTC	CAWNRRGLGEQYF
TRBD1	TRBJ2-7	TRBV11-2	once	TGTGCCAGCAGCTTCGGACAGGGGGGGTACGAGCAGTACTTC	CASSFGQGGYEQYF
-	TRBJ2-7	TRBV9	-	TGTGCCAGCAGCCCCCTTCGAGGAAGCAGGGCCTACGAGCAGTACTTC	CASSPLRGSRAYEQYF
-	TRBJ2-5	TRBV28	-	TGTGCCAGCAGTTTAGGCTCAGAGACCCAGTACTTC	CASSLGSETQYF
-	TRBJ2-7	TRBV19	-	TGTGCCAGTAGTATCAGCAGGAATTCGGACGAGCAGTACTTC	CASSISRNSDEQYF
TRBD2	TRBJ2-3	TRBV5-1	few	TGCGCCAGCAGCTGGGGTTCTAGCGGGGGACCCTTTCGCACGCAGTATTTT	CASSWGSSGGPFRTQYF
TRBD1	TRBJ1-5	TRBV4-1	few	TGCGCCAGCAGCCAAGATCGAGGGGGCATAGGGACCCAGCATTTT	CASSQDRGGIGTQHF
TRBD1	TRBJ2-7	TRBV12-5	-	TGTGCTAGTGCCACGTGGGGGACAGGGGTCACCTACGAGCAGTACTTC	CASATWGTGVTYEQYF
-	TRBJ2-1	TRBV14	-	TGTGCCAGCAGCCAGAGACTAGAATACAATGAGCAGTTCTTC	CASSQRLEYNEQFF
TRBD1	TRBJ1-4	TRBV7-9	-	TGTGCCAGCAGCTTAGATCAAGGGACAGCGACTAATGAAAAACTGTTTTTT	CASSLDQGTATNEKLFF
TRBD1	TRBJ1-6	TRBV27	-	TGTGCCAGCACACTGAGACAGGGGGATTCACCCCTCCACTTT	CASTLRQGDSPLHF
-	TRBJ2-7	TRBV27	-	TGTGCCAGCAGGACTATCTCCTACGAGCAGTACTTC	CASRTISYEQYF
TRBD2	TRBJ2-5	TRBV10-2	-	TGCGCCAGCAGTGGAGGCGGGGGTCCCCAAGAGACCCAGTACTTC	CASSGGGGPQETQYF
-	TRBJ2-7	TRBV9	-	TGTGCCAGCAGCGTAGTCCCAGGGGAAACCTACGAGCAGTACTTC	CASSVVPGETYEQYF
-	TRBJ1-1	TRBV7-9	-	TGTGCCAGCAGCTTAGCGAAGACAGGGAACACTGAAGCTTTCTTT	CASSLAKTGNTEAFF
-	TRBJ2-7	TRBV14	-	TGTGCCAGCAGTGGAGCGGGTGTAGGGCAGAATCAAGGTGATCGGTTCCACGAGCAGTACTTC	CASSGAGVGQNQGDRFHEQYF
-	TRBJ2-1	TRBV19	-	TGTGCCAGTAGTTGGGGGGGCGCCCACAATGAGCAGTTCTTC	CASSWGGAHNEQFF
-	TRBJ1-5	TRBV6-6	-	TGTGCCAGCAGTAAACGAAGCCGGGGTAGCAATCAGCCCCAGCATTTT	CASSKRSRGSNQPQHF
TRBD1	TRBJ2-7	TRBV19	-	TGTGCCAGTAGTATAGCTCGACAGGGGTACGAGCAGTACTTC	CASSIARQGYEQYF
TRBD1	TRBJ1-1	TRBV7-9	-	TGTGCCAGCAGCCCAGAAGGGGGCATGAACACTGAAGCTTTCTTT	CASSPEGGMNTEAFF
TRBD2	TRBJ2-5	TRBV27	-	TGTGCCTCCCGTGGGGGGGGGCAAGAGACCCAGTACTTC	CASRGGGQETQYF
-	TRBJ2-5	TRBV30	few	TGTGCCTGGTCGGACGGTACGGGGGAGACCCAGTACTTC	CAWSDGTGETQYF